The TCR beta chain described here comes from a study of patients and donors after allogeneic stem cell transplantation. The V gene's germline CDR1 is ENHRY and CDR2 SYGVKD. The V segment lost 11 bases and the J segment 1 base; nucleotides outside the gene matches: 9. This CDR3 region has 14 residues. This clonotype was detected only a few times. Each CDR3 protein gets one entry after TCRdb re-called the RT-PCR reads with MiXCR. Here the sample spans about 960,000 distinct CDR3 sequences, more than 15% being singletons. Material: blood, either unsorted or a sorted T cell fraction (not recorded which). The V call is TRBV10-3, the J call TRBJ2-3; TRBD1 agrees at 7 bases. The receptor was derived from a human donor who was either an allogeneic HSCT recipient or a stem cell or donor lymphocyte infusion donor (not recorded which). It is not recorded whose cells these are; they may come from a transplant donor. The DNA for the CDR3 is TGTGCCTCCACCCCCGGGACAGGCACAGATACGCAGTATTTT. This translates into CASTPGTGTDTQYF.